Given below is one T cell receptor (beta chain) in context. Its antigen is not known. These data are taken from a study of T cell responses to AZD1222 COVID-19 vaccine. Study-wide findings and caveats: Among vaccine-associated CD4 TCRs, coverage spanned spike, with dominance at 160-218 and 743-854. Reportedly, close to half of spike-specific TCRs are directed against unmutated variant regions.

Clones were read by immunoSEQ multiplex PCR, and TCRdb kept only the in-frame ones, dropping some. Altogether tens of thousands of clones are present, about 92% being singletons, with the ten largest covering about 5%. Per the germline V gene, CDR1 is SGHAT and CDR2 is FQNNGV. The CDR3 contains 15 residues. The ends lost 4 bases at V and 7 bases at J; junction bases unmatched: 9. Specimen: peripheral blood, collected on day 0 of AZD1222 vaccination. The clonotype was recovered from an adult in good health. The chain employs TRBV11-2 and TRBJ2-3; 9 bases are a match to TRBD2. CDR3 in amino acids: CASSYDWGLAHTQYF. The CDR3 DNA reads as TGTGCCAGCAGCTACGACTGGGGACTAGCCCATACGCAGTATTTT.